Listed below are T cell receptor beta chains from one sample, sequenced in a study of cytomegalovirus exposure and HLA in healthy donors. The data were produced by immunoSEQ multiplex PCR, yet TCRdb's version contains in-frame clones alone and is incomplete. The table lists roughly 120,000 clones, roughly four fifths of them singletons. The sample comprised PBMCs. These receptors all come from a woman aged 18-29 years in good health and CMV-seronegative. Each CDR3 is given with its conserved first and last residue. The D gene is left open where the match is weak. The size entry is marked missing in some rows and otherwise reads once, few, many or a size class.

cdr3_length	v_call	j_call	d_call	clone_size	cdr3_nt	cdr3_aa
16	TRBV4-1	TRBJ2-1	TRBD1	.	TGCGCCAGCAGCCAAGATGGGACAGGGGTTCACAATGAGCAGTTCTTC	CASSQDGTGVHNEQFF
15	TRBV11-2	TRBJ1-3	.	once	TGTGCCAGCAGCTTAGACGGGGTCTGGGAAAACACCATATATTTT	CASSLDGVWENTIYF
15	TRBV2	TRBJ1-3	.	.	TGTGCCAGCAGCGTCTTGGACAGCAGTGGAAACACCATATATTTT	CASSVLDSSGNTIYF
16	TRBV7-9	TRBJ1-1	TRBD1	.	TGTGCCAGCAGCTTAAACCCCGACAGGGCCAGCACTGAAGCTTTCTTT	CASSLNPDRASTEAFF
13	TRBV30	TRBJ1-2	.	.	TGTGCCTGGAAGGAGGTTTATTTATATGGCTACACCTTC	CAWKEVYLYGYTF
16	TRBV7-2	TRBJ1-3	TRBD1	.	TGTGCCAGCAGCGGGACAGGGGGTCCCTCTGGAAACACCATATATTTT	CASSGTGGPSGNTIYF
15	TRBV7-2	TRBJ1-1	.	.	TGTGCCAGCAGCTTAGCGGGCTTCATGAACACTGAAGCTTTCTTT	CASSLAGFMNTEAFF
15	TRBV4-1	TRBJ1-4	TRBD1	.	TGCGCCAGCAGCCACGTGGGGACAGGGAGTGAAAAACTGTTTTTT	CASSHVGTGSEKLFF
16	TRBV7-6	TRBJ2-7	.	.	TGTGCCAGCAGCTCCTTCGAGGCCTCCTTCGGTGGGGAGCAGTACTTC	CASSSFEASFGGEQYF
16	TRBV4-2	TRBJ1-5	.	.	TGTGCCAGCAGCCAAGAAGGAGGGATTATCGATCAGCCCCAGCATTTT	CASSQEGGIIDQPQHF
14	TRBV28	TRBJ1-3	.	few	TGTGCCAGCAGTTTGAGCGGAGATAGGTACTCCATATATTTT	CASSLSGDRYSIYF
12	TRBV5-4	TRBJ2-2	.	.	TGTGCCAGCAGCTTGGGGCACGGGGAGCTGTTTTTT	CASSLGHGELFF
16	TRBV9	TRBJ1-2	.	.	TGTGCCAGCAGCGTAGGAGGTCACCCCTCTCGAAATGGCTACACCTTC	CASSVGGHPSRNGYTF
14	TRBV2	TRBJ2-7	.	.	TGTGCCAGCAGCGCGGACAGAAGAACCTACGAGCAGTACTTC	CASSADRRTYEQYF
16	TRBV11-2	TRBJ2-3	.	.	TGTGCCAGCAGCTTAGGTAGACTACTCAGCACAGATACGCAGTATTTT	CASSLGRLLSTDTQYF
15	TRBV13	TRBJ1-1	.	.	TGTGCCAGCAGCTCCGCGATTACAGGATACACTGAAGCTTTCTTT	CASSSAITGYTEAFF
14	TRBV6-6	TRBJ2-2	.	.	TGTGCCAGCAGTTACTCCGTTTACACCGGGGAGCTGTTTTTT	CASSYSVYTGELFF
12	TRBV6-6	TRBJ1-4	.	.	TGTGCCAGCACCCCCACTAAGGAAAAACTGTTTTTT	CASTPTKEKLFF
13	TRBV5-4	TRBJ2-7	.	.	TGTGCCAGCAGTCTTATGGGGGGTAGGGAGCAGTACTTC	CASSLMGGREQYF
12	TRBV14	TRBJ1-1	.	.	TGTGCCAGCAGCTCGACAGTCACTGAAGCTTTCTTT	CASSSTVTEAFF
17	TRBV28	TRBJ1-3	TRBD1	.	TGTGCCAGCAGTTTTTCGGGCCTCCGAGGGGGCAGAAACACCATATATTTT	CASSFSGLRGGRNTIYF
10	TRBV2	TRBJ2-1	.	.	TGTGCCAGCAGGGCCCAGGAGCAGTTCTTC	CASRAQEQFF
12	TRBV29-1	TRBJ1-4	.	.	TGCAGCGTGCGGAACGGGGGGGAAAAACTGTTTTTT	CSVRNGGEKLFF
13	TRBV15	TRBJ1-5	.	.	TGTGCCACCAGCAGAGCCGGAGATCAGCCCCAGCATTTT	CATSRAGDQPQHF
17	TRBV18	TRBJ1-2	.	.	TGTGCCAGCTCACAACCACTTCTACAGGCCGCGGCGTATGGCTACACCTTC	CASSQPLLQAAAYGYTF
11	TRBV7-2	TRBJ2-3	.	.	TGTGCCAGCAGGGCCGCAGATACGCAGTATTTT	CASRAADTQYF
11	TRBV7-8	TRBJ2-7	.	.	TGTGCCAGCAGCCCTTCCTACGAGCAGTACTTC	CASSPSYEQYF
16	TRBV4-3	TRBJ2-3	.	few	TGCGCCAGCAGCCAAGATCCAGCAAGGGGGTCAGATACGCAGTATTTT	CASSQDPARGSDTQYF
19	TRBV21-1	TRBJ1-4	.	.	TGTGCCAGCAGCCTCCCCCGACAGGGGTCCCCCCGGACTAATGAAAAACTGTTTTTT	CASSLPRQGSPRTNEKLFF
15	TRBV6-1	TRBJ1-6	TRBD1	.	TGTGCCAGCAGTGAAGGGGGACAGGGAAGTTCACCCCTCCACTTT	CASSEGGQGSSPLHF
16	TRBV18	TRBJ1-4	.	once	TGTGCCAGCTCACCAGTCAGGACGGGGGACGGTGAAAAACTGTTTTTT	CASSPVRTGDGEKLFF
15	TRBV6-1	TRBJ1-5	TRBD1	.	TGTGCCAGCAGTGAAGCCTGGGTAGGGGGCCAGCCCCAGCATTTT	CASSEAWVGGQPQHF
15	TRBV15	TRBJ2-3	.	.	TGTGCCACCAGCAGAGATCCAGGGCCCACAGATACGCAGTATTTT	CATSRDPGPTDTQYF
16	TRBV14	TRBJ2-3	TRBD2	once	TGTGCCAGCAGCCAAGATTTGCGGGAGACCACAGATACGCAGTATTTT	CASSQDLRETTDTQYF
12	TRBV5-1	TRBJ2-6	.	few	TGCGCCAGTAACGGGGGGGCCAACGTCCTGACTTTC	CASNGGANVLTF
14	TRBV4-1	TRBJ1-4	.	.	TGCGCCACCTCCTTTACAGGGTCTAATGAAAAACTGTTTTTT	CATSFTGSNEKLFF
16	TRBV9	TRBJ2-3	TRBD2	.	TGTGCCAGCAGCGCGGGGGAACTAGCGGGCACAGATACGCAGTATTTT	CASSAGELAGTDTQYF
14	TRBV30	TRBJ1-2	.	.	TGTGCCTGGAGTGCAAGGACAGAGCACTATGGCTACACCTTC	CAWSARTEHYGYTF